A single sample is the source of the 28 T cell receptor beta chains below, sequenced in a study of siplizumab effects on memory and regulatory T cells. Profiled with immunoSEQ multiplex PCR; TCRdb holds only in-frame clones, not every one. This sample has 100,000 to 110,000 clones, with 91% found just once. The sequencing sample was made of CD4+ T cells sorted from blood. Receptor source: a human donor in good health.

CDR3 in DNA: TGTGCCAGCGGGCCGGGACAGGGACTTCCCTATGGCTACACCTTC. Amino acid sequence: CASGPGQGLPYGYTF. The rearrangement uses TRBV19 and TRBJ1-2; 9 nucleotides line up with TRBD1. Trimming cost V 9 bases and J 4 bases; bases outside gene matches: 12. CDR1 is LNHDA, CDR2 SQIVND, per germline (reference sequence). This CDR3 contains 15 residues.

The V and J genes are TRBV4-2 and TRBJ2-7; 7 nucleotides align to TRBD1. Germline V CDR1 and CDR2: LGHNA, YNFKEQ. The CDR3 is made up of 15 amino acids. The ends lost 4 bases at V and 0 bases at J; junction bases unmatched: 6. The CDR3 here is CASSPKQGTSYEQYF. CDR3 DNA sequence: TGTGCCAGCAGCCCTAAACAGGGGACCTCCTACGAGCAGTACTTC.

This clone has more than one count but fewer than ten. The V and J genes are TRBV28 and TRBJ2-1, with D possibly TRBD2 on 6 matching bases. The CDR3 sequence is 15 residues long. Trimming removed 4 bases at V and 4 bases at J, with 14 bases between. The V gene's germline CDR1 is MDHEN and CDR2 SYDVKM. In DNA form, the CDR3 reads TGTGCCAGCAGTTCCCCGGGACTCGAGTACAATGAGCAGTTCTTC. Amino acid sequence: CASSSPGLEYNEQFF.

V gene TRBV2 combines with J gene TRBJ2-5; D tentatively fits TRBD1 or TRBD2 (5 bases each). The length of the CDR3 is 15 residues. V was pared by 6 bases and J by 3 bases, with 17 bases between. Germline CDR1 reads SNHLY; CDR2 reads FYNNEI. The CDR3 spells CASSRDPPPKETQYF. The CDR3 nucleotides are TGTGCCAGCAGCAGGGACCCCCCCCCGAAAGAGACCCAGTACTTC.

The chain is built from TRBV19 and TRBJ2-3, with TRBD1 matching over 8 bases. The CDR3 runs to 14 residues. Germline V gene data show CDR1 as LNHDA and CDR2 as SQIVND (reference sequence). The trim removed 7 bases at V and 3 bases at J, leaving 6 bases unmatched. The CDR3 sequence is CASTPGGRTDTQYF. The CDR3 DNA is TGTGCCAGTACCCCAGGGGGCCGGACAGATACGCAGTATTTT.

This clone appeared a few times. This chain uses TRBV10-2 with TRBJ1-1, with TRBD1 identical over 8 bases. With 7 bases clipped from V and 2 bases from J, the junction kept 3 bases outside the gene matches. The CDR3 extends over 13 amino acids. Germline V gene sequence: CDR1 WSHSY, CDR2 SAAADI. CDR3 DNA: TGCGCCAGCACGGGACAGGCTAACACTGAAGCTTTCTTT. Its translation is CASTGQANTEAFF.

The chain couples TRBV30 to TRBJ2-4; D is unresolved. Trimming took off 6 bases at V and 1 base at J, with 10 bases between the two ends. The CDR3 sequence is 13 residues long. The germline V gene encodes CDR1 GTSNPN and CDR2 SVGIG (reference sequence). CDR3 sequence (DNA): TGTGCCTGCTTTAAGGGTGCCAAAAACATTCAGTACTTC. The encoded protein is CACFKGAKNIQYF.

V and J are TRBV7-2 and TRBJ2-1, with D uncertain. The CDR3 is 16 amino acids. The V end lost 4 bases, the J end lost 0 bases, and 13 bases lay between the germline ends. Germline V gene sequence: CDR1 SGHTA, CDR2 FQGNSA. For the CDR3, the DNA is TGTGCCAGCAGCTCAGATGGACGTGGCTCCTACAATGAGCAGTTCTTC. Translated: CASSSDGRGSYNEQFF.

The CDR3 DNA reads as TGTGCCAGCAGCTCAGACAATCAGCCCCAGCATTTT. Its protein product is CASSSDNQPQHF. This chain joins TRBV13 and TRBJ1-5; no reliable D call. The ends were cut back, 4 bases at V and 3 bases at J, with 4 bases in the middle. This CDR3 has 12 amino acids. CDR1 is PRHDT and CDR2 is FYEKMQ in the germline V gene (reference sequence).

The chain has TRBV7-9 and TRBJ2-5; tentatively, D is TRBD1 or TRBD2 (5 bases each). V lost 3 bases, J lost 3 bases, and 11 bases lay in between. The CDR3 spans 14 residues. CDR1 is SEHNR and CDR2 is FQNEAQ in the germline V gene (reference sequence). This CDR3 reads CASSFRGAEETQYF. The CDR3 DNA follows: TGTGCCAGCAGCTTCCGAGGGGCAGAAGAGACCCAGTACTTC.

J is TRBJ2-4 and V is TRBV13; maybe TRBD1 (6 bases). This CDR3 is built from 15 residues. CDR1 is PRHDT, CDR2 FYEKMQ, per germline (reference sequence). V lost 5 bases to trimming and J lost 9 bases, with 20 bases between them. Here the CDR3 reads CASSPNVQGYGIQYF. The CDR3 nucleotides read TGTGCCAGCAGCCCCAATGTTCAGGGGTACGGCATTCAGTACTTC.

This clone appeared once. The rearrangement joins TRBV11-2 to TRBJ1-3; D is unclear. CDR3 length equals 15 residues. V was cut by 1 base and J by 1 base, with 8 bases left in between. The V gene's germline CDR1 is SGHAT and CDR2 FQNNGV. This CDR3 reads CASSLGFGSGNTIYF. Here the CDR3 DNA reads TGTGCCAGCAGCTTAGGTTTCGGTTCTGGAAACACCATATATTTT.

This clone has only one observation. This rearrangement joins TRBV19 to TRBJ2-7; a possible D gene is TRBD2 (7 bases). The V end was cut by 1 base, the J end by 4 bases, with 20 bases between. Germline V gives CDR1 LNHDA, CDR2 SQIVND (reference sequence). The CDR3 extends over 17 amino acids. The CDR3 spells CASSIGPRGALGYEQYF. The CDR3 coding sequence is TGTGCCAGTAGTATAGGCCCCCGGGGGGCCTTGGGGTACGAGCAGTACTTC.

To note about this clone: A junction boundary mismatches the germline segment, possibly from a read error. This chain links TRBV14 with TRBJ2-4; 10 bases agree with TRBD1. CDR3 length: 14 residues. CDR1 SGHDN and CDR2 FVKESK come from the germline V gene. CDR3 loop: CASSQGVPDRGLNF. Here the CDR3 DNA reads TGTGCCAGCAGCCAAGGCGTGCCGGACAGGGGGTTGAACTTC.

The chain carries TRBV7-3 and TRBJ2-5; 9 nucleotides align to TRBD2. Germline loops: CDR1 SGHTA, CDR2 FQGTGA. V was pared by 5 bases and J by 0 bases, with 7 bases of the junction left unmatched. The CDR3 is 16 amino acids. This CDR3 reads CASSHGLAGYQETQYF. In DNA form, the CDR3 reads TGTGCCAGCAGCCATGGCCTAGCGGGGTACCAAGAGACCCAGTACTTC.

This clone was observed once. The V and J genes are TRBV4-1 and TRBJ1-1; tentative D call: TRBD1 (6 bases). CDR1 and CDR2 from the germline V gene are MGHRA and YSYEKL. The V end lost 1 base, the J end lost 8 bases, and 8 bases lay between the germline ends. The CDR3 contains 12 residues. The DNA of the CDR3 is TGCGCCAGCAGCCAAGTAGGGGGGGAAGCTTTCTTT. This encodes CASSQVGGEAFF.

The J gene is TRBJ2-3, the V gene TRBV6-6, with D perhaps assigned TRBD1 or TRBD2 (5 bases each). The germline V gene has CDR1 MNHNY and CDR2 SVGAGI (reference sequence). CDR3 size: 15 residues. V shed 5 bases and J shed 0 bases, with 12 bases lying between them. CDR3 protein: CASSQRRDSTDTQYF. The CDR3 DNA is TGTGCCAGCAGTCAACGCCGGGACAGCACAGATACGCAGTATTTT.

The V call is TRBV19, the J call TRBJ1-5, with D possibly matching TRBD1 (6 bases). The germline CDR1 and CDR2 sequences are LNHDA and SQIVND (reference sequence). The CDR3 length is 15 residues. Trimming took 5 bases from V and 5 from J, leaving 16 bases between them. Here the CDR3 reads CASSWQGSADQPQHF. CDR3 nucleotides: TGTGCCAGTAGTTGGCAGGGGAGTGCCGATCAGCCCCAGCATTTT. Supplemented by reference TRBV19 and TRBJ1-5, the full variable domain reads DGGITQSPKYLFRKEGQNVTLSCEQNLNHDAMYWYRQDPGQGLRLIYYSQIVNDFQKGDIAEGYSVSREKKESFPLTVTSAQKNPTAFYLCASSWQGSADQPQHFGDGTRLSIL.

The chain has TRBV19 and TRBJ1-2; TRBD1 aligns across 8 bases. This CDR3 comprises 15 residues. Losses at the gene ends were 3 bases for V and 4 bases for J; bases not matched to a gene: 7. Germline lookup yields CDR1 LNHDA and CDR2 SQIVND (reference sequence). In DNA, the CDR3 is TGTGCCAGTAGTATTGGTGGCCAGGGGGCCTATGGCTACACCTTC. Protein product: CASSIGGQGAYGYTF. Complete variable domain (other parts from reference TRBV19 and TRBJ1-2): DGGITQSPKYLFRKEGQNVTLSCEQNLNHDAMYWYRQDPGQGLRLIYYSQIVNDFQKGDIAEGYSVSREKKESFPLTVTSAQKNPTAFYLCASSIGGQGAYGYTFGSGTRLTVV.

The rearrangement links TRBV7-2 to TRBJ2-5, with 8 positions matching TRBD2. The CDR3 runs to 18 residues. Trimming took 3 bases from V and 2 from J; bases not matched to a gene: 14. Germline V lookup: CDR1 SGHTA, CDR2 FQGNSA. As DNA, the CDR3 is TGTGCCAGCAGCTTGGGCGCGCGCGGGGGGCGGGGTCAAGAGACCCAGTACTTC. Translation gives CASSLGARGGRGQETQYF.

With regard to this clone: At one boundary the junction diverges from the germline segment, which might be a read error. The chain has TRBV5-4 and TRBJ2-7, with 9 nucleotides matching TRBD2. CDR3 length: 17 amino acids. Germline CDR1 reads SGHNT; CDR2 reads YYREEE (reference sequence). As DNA, the CDR3 is TGTGCCAGCAGCCCACCTTCAGCGGGGGGCCCCTCCCACGAGCAGTACTTC. Encoded protein: CASSPPSAGGPSHEQYF.

The CDR3 here is CASSQEGDRRYNEQFF. CDR3 nucleotide sequence: TGTGCCAGCAGCCAAGAGGGGGACAGGCGTTACAATGAGCAGTTCTTC. This sequence joins TRBV14 and TRBJ2-1; 8 bases map to TRBD1. This CDR3 region has 16 residues. Germline V gene data show CDR1 as SGHDN and CDR2 as FVKESK. Losses at the gene ends were 0 bases for V and 4 bases for J; bases not matched to a gene: 5.

This clone was seen more than once but under ten times. The gene calls are TRBV7-3 and TRBJ1-1; no reliable D call. V was clipped by 0 bases and J by 5 bases, with 7 bases between them. CDR1 and CDR2 from the germline V gene are SGHTA and FQGTGA. There are 13 residues in the CDR3. In DNA, the CDR3 is TGTGCCAGCAGCTTAACGGTGGGGACTGAAGCTTTCTTT. Translating it yields CASSLTVGTEAFF.

The chain combines TRBV18 with TRBJ2-2; no clear D. Germline-derived CDR1 and CDR2 are KGHSH and LQKENI. V was trimmed by 3 bases and J by 2 bases, leaving 16 bases between them. The CDR3 is made up of 17 amino acids. The CDR3 nucleotides read TGTGCCAGCTCACCTATATCGCTGGTGGGTAACACCGGGGAGCTGTTTTTT. This encodes CASSPISLVGNTGELFF.

CDR3 DNA: TGTGCCAGCAGTTTAGAGGGGGCCCCTAATCAGCCCCAGCATTTT. Its translation: CASSLEGAPNQPQHF. J is TRBJ1-5 and V is TRBV27, with TRBD1 identical over 7 bases. V lost 2 bases to trimming and J lost 4 bases; unmatched junction nucleotides: 5. Germline-derived CDR1 and CDR2 are MNHEY and SMNVEV (reference sequence). The CDR3 is made up of 15 amino acids.

This clone was picked up one time. V and J are TRBV6-1 and TRBJ1-5; 9 nucleotides align to TRBD1. Trimming cost V 4 bases and J 4 bases; bases outside gene matches: 5. The germline gives CDR1 MNHNS, CDR2 SASEGT. The CDR3 has 15 amino acids. The CDR3 DNA reads as TGTGCCAGCAGTGCCGACAGGGGGGAGAATCAGCCCCAGCATTTT. Translation: CASSADRGENQPQHF.

This clone was observed once. V is TRBV5-6 and J is TRBJ2-7, with TRBD1 matching 9 bases. V was pared by 0 bases and J by 2 bases, with 6 bases of the junction left unmatched. Germline values: CDR1 SGHDT, CDR2 YYEEEE. CDR3 length: 16 amino acids. DNA of the CDR3: TGTGCCAGCAGCTTGGCCCCGGGACAGGGACCCTACGAGCAGTACTTC. It translates to CASSLAPGQGPYEQYF. The variable domain in full, with the rest retrieved from reference TRBV5-6 and TRBJ2-7, is DAGVTQSPTHLIKTRGQQVTLRCSPKSGHDTVSWYQQALGQGPQFIFQYYEEEERQRGNFPDRFSGHQFPNYSSELNVNALLLGDSALYLCASSLAPGQGPYEQYFGPGTRLTVT.

The chain links TRBV11-2 to TRBJ2-3, with D perhaps matching TRBD2 (7 bases). Germline CDR1 is SGHAT and CDR2 is FQNNGV. V gave up 5 bases and J gave up 4 bases, with 19 bases separating them. This CDR3 has 16 amino acids. CDR3 residues: CASSNLRGRGADTQYF. The CDR3 DNA is TGTGCCAGCAGCAACCTGCGGGGGAGGGGGGCAGATACGCAGTATTTT.